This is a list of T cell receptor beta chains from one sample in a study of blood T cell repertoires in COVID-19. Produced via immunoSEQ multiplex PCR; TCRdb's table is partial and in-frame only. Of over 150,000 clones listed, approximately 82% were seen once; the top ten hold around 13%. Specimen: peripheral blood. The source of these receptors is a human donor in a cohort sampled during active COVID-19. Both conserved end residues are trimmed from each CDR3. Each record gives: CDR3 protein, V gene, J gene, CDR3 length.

CDR3 protein: SVGAGITEAF
V gene: TRBV29-1
J gene: TRBJ1-1
CDR3 length: 10

CDR3 protein: ASSLSGSSYNEQF
V gene: TRBV5-1
J gene: TRBJ2-1
CDR3 length: 13

CDR3 protein: ASSLRTGLTDTQY
V gene: TRBV7-2
J gene: TRBJ2-3
CDR3 length: 13

CDR3 protein: ASRPTGGADSPLH
V gene: TRBV28
J gene: TRBJ1-6
CDR3 length: 13

CDR3 protein: ASSLGEGGRYEQY
V gene: TRBV28
J gene: TRBJ2-7
CDR3 length: 13

CDR3 protein: ASRASDRVGSPLH
V gene: TRBV25-1
J gene: TRBJ1-6
CDR3 length: 13

CDR3 protein: ASSLWGTGGAETQY
V gene: TRBV27
J gene: TRBJ2-5
CDR3 length: 14

CDR3 protein: ASSLELGQGVKY
V gene: TRBV7-6
J gene: TRBJ2-7
CDR3 length: 12

CDR3 protein: ASSPGGGGMETQY
V gene: TRBV28
J gene: TRBJ2-5
CDR3 length: 13

CDR3 protein: ASSKRGGSSYNEQF
V gene: TRBV28
J gene: TRBJ2-1
CDR3 length: 14

CDR3 protein: ASSRGPNTEAF
V gene: TRBV7-2
J gene: TRBJ1-1
CDR3 length: 11

CDR3 protein: ASSPGEAATYGYT
V gene: TRBV7-9
J gene: TRBJ1-2
CDR3 length: 13

CDR3 protein: ASSPRQGGFAETQY
V gene: TRBV18
J gene: TRBJ2-5
CDR3 length: 14

CDR3 protein: AWSVGGAGESYEQY
V gene: TRBV30
J gene: TRBJ2-7
CDR3 length: 14

CDR3 protein: AWVSPGTLKNYEQY
V gene: TRBV30
J gene: TRBJ2-7
CDR3 length: 14

CDR3 protein: ASSPTGLQETQY
V gene: TRBV18
J gene: TRBJ2-5
CDR3 length: 12

CDR3 protein: ASSDGDTGTGELF
V gene: TRBV9
J gene: TRBJ2-2
CDR3 length: 13

CDR3 protein: ASSLSRNTQETQY
V gene: TRBV27
J gene: TRBJ2-5
CDR3 length: 13

CDR3 protein: ASSPTGGATRGNYGYT
V gene: TRBV2
J gene: TRBJ1-2
CDR3 length: 16

CDR3 protein: ASSMNQYSNQPQH
V gene: TRBV19
J gene: TRBJ1-5
CDR3 length: 13

CDR3 protein: ASSLNLQQGIYGYT
V gene: TRBV7-9
J gene: TRBJ1-2
CDR3 length: 14

CDR3 protein: ASSRGGSGSYT
V gene: TRBV7-9
J gene: TRBJ1-2
CDR3 length: 11

CDR3 protein: ASSSDRGRTYEQY
V gene: TRBV10-2
J gene: TRBJ2-7
CDR3 length: 13

CDR3 protein: ATSGTGNQPQH
V gene: TRBV24-1
J gene: TRBJ1-5
CDR3 length: 11

CDR3 protein: ASSYREDGTEAF
V gene: TRBV6-6
J gene: TRBJ1-1
CDR3 length: 12

CDR3 protein: ASSRGNHSGNTIY
V gene: TRBV10-1
J gene: TRBJ1-3
CDR3 length: 13

CDR3 protein: ASSPSGSYEQY
V gene: TRBV11-1
J gene: TRBJ2-7
CDR3 length: 11

CDR3 protein: ASSIVSDSSYEQY
V gene: TRBV19
J gene: TRBJ2-7
CDR3 length: 13

CDR3 protein: AISEVHSGTFYNEQF
V gene: TRBV10-3
J gene: TRBJ2-1
CDR3 length: 15

CDR3 protein: AWGQGNQPQH
V gene: TRBV30
J gene: TRBJ1-5
CDR3 length: 10

CDR3 protein: ARSLRTGDYYSNQPQH
V gene: TRBV7-5
J gene: TRBJ1-5
CDR3 length: 16

CDR3 protein: SVETSGQGAPNEQF
V gene: TRBV29-1
J gene: TRBJ2-1
CDR3 length: 14

CDR3 protein: ASSGEGLLIEKLF
V gene: TRBV2
J gene: TRBJ1-4
CDR3 length: 13

CDR3 protein: ASSSSGTKLNEQY
V gene: TRBV7-2
J gene: TRBJ2-7
CDR3 length: 13

CDR3 protein: ASSPRQGSSPLH
V gene: TRBV3-1/TRBV3-2
J gene: TRBJ1-6
CDR3 length: 12

CDR3 protein: ASSRTGQGRNSPLH
V gene: TRBV27
J gene: TRBJ1-6
CDR3 length: 14

CDR3 protein: ASSLARAGGPSTDTQY
V gene: TRBV5-8
J gene: TRBJ2-3
CDR3 length: 16

CDR3 protein: ASSQPGHKVETQY
V gene: TRBV11-2
J gene: TRBJ2-5
CDR3 length: 13

CDR3 protein: ASSSGLAGGPGETQY
V gene: TRBV5-1
J gene: TRBJ2-5
CDR3 length: 15

CDR3 protein: ASSLPVTFEAF
V gene: TRBV7-9
J gene: TRBJ1-1
CDR3 length: 11

CDR3 protein: ASSQSGGAYTGELF
V gene: TRBV4-1
J gene: TRBJ2-2
CDR3 length: 14

CDR3 protein: ASSSAMGATKNIQY
V gene: TRBV7-9
J gene: TRBJ2-4
CDR3 length: 14

CDR3 protein: ASSQETRQNRYNSPLH
V gene: TRBV3-1/TRBV3-2
J gene: TRBJ1-6
CDR3 length: 16

CDR3 protein: ASIGSGRGNNEQF
V gene: TRBV19
J gene: TRBJ2-1
CDR3 length: 13

CDR3 protein: ASSRDRDEPQH
V gene: TRBV7-7
J gene: TRBJ1-5
CDR3 length: 11

CDR3 protein: ASSTGRASGTYEQY
V gene: TRBV10-1
J gene: TRBJ2-7
CDR3 length: 14